The 32 T cell receptor beta chains in this list originate from one sample, sequenced in a study of blood T cell repertoires in COVID-19 (dated by TCRdb to 2018 to 2020). To prepare the library, the immunoSEQ multiplex PCR assay was applied. The source is immuneACCESS, and TCRdb retained only in-frame sequences with V and J called. Part of the clones is not carried over; for the studies checked, unresolved V genes explain less than half of this, and the remainder is unexplained. The sample profile shows hundreds of thousands of clones; 81% of them were found once. 7.5% of the sample goes to the ten largest clones. Specimen: peripheral blood. These receptors were collected from a woman older than 75 with COVID-19, enrolled during active disease.

This chain joins TRBV10-2 and TRBJ1-2; no clear D gene. Germline loops: CDR1 WSHSY, CDR2 SAAADI. CDR3 length equals 16 residues. V was trimmed by 0 bases and J by 2 bases, leaving 13 bases between them. The CDR3, as DNA: TGCGCCAGCAGTGAGTCTCGGGTGTATATCAACTATGGCTACACCTTC. Its translation: CASSESRVYINYGYTF.

This clone was recorded only once. The chain has TRBV6-6 and TRBJ1-3, with D unclear. The V end was cut by 9 bases, the J end by 4 bases, with 13 bases between. The germline CDR1 and CDR2 sequences are MNHNY and SVGAGI (reference sequence). The CDR3 extends over 13 amino acids. The CDR3 nucleotides read TGTGCCAGTCCGGTTCTGCCCGGAAACACCATATATTTT. It codes for CASPVLPGNTIYF.

This chain uses TRBV11-2 with TRBJ2-7, with TRBD2 matching 9 bases. The germline V gene has CDR1 SGHAT and CDR2 FQNNGV. The length of the CDR3 is 13 residues. The V gene end was trimmed by 5 bases and the J gene end by 13 bases; junction bases not matched to a gene: 12. This CDR3 is CASSPVVSGSPYF. DNA for the CDR3: TGTGCCAGCAGCCCAGTTGTTAGCGGGAGCCCTTACTTC.

The gene calls are TRBV9 and TRBJ2-3; 9 nucleotides line up with TRBD2. In germline, CDR1 is SGDLS, CDR2 YYNGEE. The CDR3 is 14 residues long. The V segment lost 0 bases and the J segment 8 bases; nucleotides outside the gene matches: 4. The CDR3 reads CASSVGGGASTQYF. The CDR3, as DNA: TGTGCCAGCAGCGTAGGCGGGGGGGCCTCTACGCAGTATTTT.

The chain joins TRBV28 to TRBJ1-1; possibly TRBD1 for D (6 bases). The CDR3 is 14 amino acids. Germline V gives CDR1 MDHEN, CDR2 SYDVKM. The V gene lost 8 bases and the J gene lost 11 bases, with 24 bases spanning the gap. The CDR3 coding sequence is TGTGCCAGCCGGGGGGGCAGGGATGGGCATCAGGCTTTCTTT. Its translation is CASRGGRDGHQAFF.

The table lists this clone with a count of one. The chain has TRBV10-1 and TRBJ1-1; the D gene is possibly TRBD1 (6 bases). V lost 2 bases and J lost 8, with 12 bases in between. CDR1 is WNHNN and CDR2 is SYGVQD in the germline V gene (reference sequence). The CDR3 spans 13 residues. This CDR3 reads CASSEHRAGEAFF. The CDR3 DNA sequence: TGCGCCAGCAGTGAGCACAGGGCCGGCGAAGCTTTCTTT.

The chain links TRBV2 to TRBJ1-2; D may be TRBD1 (6 bases). The CDR3 extends over 13 amino acids. The ends were cut back, 5 bases at V and 8 bases at J, with 15 bases in the middle. Germline lookup yields CDR1 SNHLY and CDR2 FYNNEI. CDR3 protein: CASSSSGVRGYTF. The CDR3 region has the DNA TGTGCCAGCAGTAGTTCAGGGGTTCGCGGCTACACCTTC.

The J gene is TRBJ1-3, the V gene TRBV7-9, with a weak D call TRBD1 (5 bases). Germline V CDR1 and CDR2: SEHNR, FQNEAQ (reference sequence). There are 14 residues in the CDR3. The V end was cut by 3 bases, the J end by 8 bases, with 14 bases between. The CDR3 nucleotides read TGTGCCAGCAGCTTCGGGCAGGGAGGATACACCATATATTTT. It translates to CASSFGQGGYTIYF.

This clone appeared once. V gene TRBV6-5 combines with J gene TRBJ2-1; no definite D call. The CDR3 runs to 11 residues. V lost 6 bases to trimming and J lost 6 bases, with 6 bases between them. CDR1 and CDR2 from the germline V gene are MNHEY and SVGAGI. CDR3 amino acids: CASSHSNEQFF. The CDR3 nucleotides read TGTGCCAGCAGCCACTCCAATGAGCAGTTCTTC.

The chain joins TRBV30 to TRBJ2-2; D ambiguous. V dropped 3 bases and J dropped 1 base, with 21 bases sitting between them. This CDR3 comprises 18 residues. The germline gives CDR1 GTSNPN, CDR2 SVGIG (reference sequence). For the CDR3, the DNA is TGTGCCTGGAGCAATGGGTGGGTTGTTACAGAGAACACCGGGGAGCTGTTTTTT. It translates to CAWSNGWVVTENTGELFF.

V and J are TRBV29-1 and TRBJ2-7; D perhaps matches TRBD2 (5 bases). CDR1 and CDR2 (germline): SQVTM, ANQGSEA. V lost 7 bases and J lost 2, with 9 bases in between. The CDR3 covers 11 residues. CDR3 region: CSGGQPYEQYF. The CDR3, as DNA: TGCAGCGGAGGGCAACCCTACGAGCAGTACTTC.

The chain employs TRBV20-1 and TRBJ1-2; D is unresolved. Germline values: CDR1 DFQATT, CDR2 SNEGSKA (reference sequence). V was shortened by 3 bases and J by 4 bases, with 9 bases between the two germline ends. The CDR3 is made up of 12 amino acids. CDR3 region: CSASPTSYGYTF. CDR3 DNA: TGCAGTGCTAGTCCGACTTCCTATGGCTACACCTTC.

The DNA of the CDR3 is TGTGCCAGCAGCCCACCTGGACAGGGGCGGTCGGGGGGCTACACCTTC. Amino acid sequence: CASSPPGQGRSGGYTF. J is TRBJ1-2 and V is TRBV7-2; 9 positions match TRBD1. CDR3 length equals 16 residues. CDR1 is SGHTA, CDR2 FQGNSA, per germline. J gave up 8 bases and V 5 bases, and 15 bases lay outside the gene matches. Filled out from reference TRBV7-2 and TRBJ1-2, the complete variable domain reads GAGVSQSPSNKVTEKGKDVELRCDPISGHTALYWYRQSLGQGLEFLIYFQGNSAPDKSGLPSDRFSAERTGGSVSTLTIQRTQQEDSAVYLCASSPPGQGRSGGYTFGSGTRLTVV.

The chain uses TRBV29-1 and TRBJ1-4; 7 nucleotides align to TRBD1. With V trimmed by 4 bases and J by 8 bases, 7 bases remained unmatched. CDR1 and CDR2 from the germline V gene are SQVTM and ANQGSEA. This CDR3 spans 13 amino acids. CDR3 coding DNA: TGCAGCGTTGCATCAGGGGGAAAGGAAAAACTGTTTTTT. Protein: CSVASGGKEKLFF. The whole variable domain, filled in from reference TRBV29-1 and TRBJ1-4, reads SAVISQKPSRDICQRGTSLTIQCQVDSQVTMMFWYRQQPGQSLTLIATANQGSEATYESGFVIDKFPISRPNLTFSTLTVSNMSPEDSSIYLCSVASGGKEKLFFGSGTQLSVL.

A few counts support this clone. The V gene is TRBV5-1, the J gene TRBJ1-2, with D hard to call. Germline-derived CDR1 and CDR2 are SGHRS and YFSETQ. Trimming removed 7 bases at V and 7 bases at J, with 17 bases between. This CDR3 is 13 amino acids long. The CDR3 DNA reads as TGCGCCAGCGGACTGGACGGGGTTTTTGGCTACACCTTC. This sequence encodes CASGLDGVFGYTF. Full variable domain (rest looked up from reference TRBV5-1 and TRBJ1-2): KAGVTQTPRYLIKTRGQQVTLSCSPISGHRSVSWYQQTPGQGLQFLFEYFSETQRNKGNFPGRFSGRQFSNSRSEMNVSTLELGDSALYLCASGLDGVFGYTFGSGTRLTVV.

The chain employs TRBV15 and TRBJ1-4, with 10 bases lining up with TRBD1. The V gene end was trimmed by 1 base and the J gene end by 7 bases; junction bases not matched to a gene: 3. Germline values: CDR1 LNHNV, CDR2 YYDKDF (reference sequence). This CDR3 is 15 amino acids long. The CDR3 sequence is CATSRVGTGVEKLFF. As DNA, the CDR3 is TGTGCCACCAGCAGAGTCGGGACAGGGGTTGAAAAACTGTTTTTT. Drawing the rest from reference TRBV15 and TRBJ1-4, the complete variable domain is DAMVIQNPRYQVTQFGKPVTLSCSQTLNHNVMYWYQQKSSQAPKLLFHYYDKDFNNEADTPDNFQSRRPNTSFCFLDIRSPGLGDTAMYLCATSRVGTGVEKLFFGSGTQLSVL.

The V call is TRBV4-3, the J call TRBJ1-6, with D possibly being TRBD1 (5 bases). V dropped 0 bases and J dropped 8 bases, with 8 bases sitting between them. The CDR3 sequence is 14 residues long. Germline CDR1 and CDR2: LGHNA and YSLEER. The chain's CDR3 is CASSQDRADSPLHF. In DNA, the CDR3 is TGCGCCAGCAGCCAAGACAGGGCGGATTCACCCCTCCACTTT.

The chain combines TRBV10-3 with TRBJ2-1, with a weak D call TRBD2 (5 bases). V lost 11 bases and J 4 bases, leaving 12 bases between the germline ends. The germline gives CDR1 ENHRY, CDR2 SYGVKD. The CDR3 covers 12 residues. The CDR3 protein is CAAAGIYNEQFF. The CDR3 bases are TGTGCCGCGGCGGGTATTTACAATGAGCAGTTCTTC.

The chain recombines TRBV10-3 with TRBJ1-2; D is perhaps TRBD1 (6 bases). Germline values: CDR1 ENHRY, CDR2 SYGVKD. V lost 5 bases, J lost 0 bases, and 10 bases lay in between. The CDR3 sequence is 14 residues long. The CDR3 DNA follows: TGTGCCATCAGTCCGACAGGCACTAACTATGGCTACACCTTC. This sequence encodes CAISPTGTNYGYTF.

Only one count was recorded for this clone. The J gene is TRBJ1-2, the V gene TRBV25-1, with 9 bases matching TRBD1. Trimming cost V 3 bases and J 4 bases; bases outside gene matches: 6. Germline values: CDR1 MGHDK, CDR2 SYGVNS. CDR3 length: 15 residues. Here the CDR3 reads CASSEPGQGSYGYTF. DNA for the CDR3: TGTGCCAGCAGTGAGCCGGGACAGGGATCCTATGGCTACACCTTC.

V and J are TRBV5-1 and TRBJ2-7, with TRBD2 matching over 8 bases. The CDR3 has 15 amino acids. J gave up 3 bases and V 4 bases, and 9 bases lay outside the gene matches. Germline V gene sequence: CDR1 SGHRS, CDR2 YFSETQ. The chain's CDR3 is CASSRPSGTSYEQYF. The CDR3 bases are TGCGCCAGCAGCAGGCCTTCCGGGACTAGCTACGAGCAGTACTTC.

The V gene is TRBV28, the J gene TRBJ2-1, with 7 bases identical to TRBD1. The germline V gene has CDR1 MDHEN and CDR2 SYDVKM. The CDR3 extends over 15 amino acids. V lost 6 bases and J lost 4; bases outside the gene matches: 9. CDR3 sequence reads: CASSPRGMVYNEQFF. CDR3 nucleotide sequence: TGTGCCAGCAGCCCCAGGGGGATGGTTTACAATGAGCAGTTCTTC.

This clone occurred a few times. This sequence joins TRBV27 and TRBJ2-2, with D hard to call. Germline V gives CDR1 MNHEY, CDR2 SMNVEV (reference sequence). The V end was cut by 0 bases, the J end by 8 bases, with 7 bases between. The CDR3 has 13 amino acids. The DNA of the CDR3 is TGTGCCAGCAGTTTATCAACGAGGGGGGAGCTGTTTTTT. The encoded protein is CASSLSTRGELFF.

The table lists this clone with a few counts. The chain links TRBV2 to TRBJ1-4; 8 nucleotides line up with TRBD1. Trimming took 10 bases from V and 7 from J; bases not matched to a gene: 11. Per the germline V gene, CDR1 is SNHLY and CDR2 is FYNNEI. The CDR3 is 14 residues long. Written as DNA, the CDR3 is TGTGCCACTAAAATGGACAGGGATCTTGAAAAACTGTTTTTT. Translation gives CATKMDRDLEKLFF.

The chain uses TRBV19 and TRBJ2-2, with a weak D call TRBD1 (6 bases). Per the germline V gene, CDR1 is LNHDA and CDR2 is SQIVND (reference sequence). Deletions cut 4 bases from V and 6 bases from J, with 18 bases between. The CDR3 has 16 amino acids. As DNA, the CDR3 is TGTGCCAGTAGTACCATCCCAGGGGCGAAATCCGGGGAGCTGTTTTTT. It yields the protein CASSTIPGAKSGELFF.

The chain joins TRBV19 to TRBJ1-2, with 7 bases fitting TRBD1. The trim removed 5 bases at V and 4 bases at J, leaving 7 bases unmatched. The germline V gene encodes CDR1 LNHDA and CDR2 SQIVND (reference sequence). This CDR3 is built from 14 residues. This CDR3 reads CASSPTGSGYGYTF. CDR3 nucleotide sequence: TGTGCCAGTAGTCCGACAGGGTCGGGCTATGGCTACACCTTC.

The rearrangement uses TRBV27 and TRBJ2-1; possible D gene TRBD2, 6 bases. CDR3 size: 14 residues. CDR1 and CDR2 from the germline V gene are MNHEY and SMNVEV (reference sequence). V dropped 7 bases and J dropped 7 bases, with 17 bases sitting between them. The CDR3 loop reads CASKPGRLENEQFF. The CDR3 DNA reads TGTGCCAGCAAGCCGGGAAGACTAGAGAATGAGCAGTTCTTC.

This clone was observed a single time. The chain recombines TRBV6-5 with TRBJ1-6; 7 bases map to TRBD1. From germline, CDR1 is MNHEY and CDR2 SVGAGI. V trimming: 6 bases; J trimming: 7 bases; junction bases outside the gene matches: 9. The CDR3 contains 15 residues. The CDR3 loop is CASRPIGQVNSPLHF. CDR3 in DNA: TGTGCCAGCAGACCCATCGGACAGGTGAATTCACCCCTCCACTTT.

This clone was observed a few times. The rearrangement uses TRBV7-2 and TRBJ2-1; 10 bases line up with TRBD2. Trimming removed 5 bases from V and 9 bases from J; junction bases left unmatched: 7. This CDR3 region has 14 residues. CDR1 is SGHTA, CDR2 FQGNSA, per germline. CDR3 nucleotide sequence: TGTGCCAGCAGCAATAGCGGGAGGAGGGGTGAGCAGTTCTTC. This codes for CASSNSGRRGEQFF.

This sequence joins TRBV30 and TRBJ1-3; possible D gene TRBD1, 6 bases. This CDR3 region has 14 residues. V lost 4 bases to trimming and J lost 2 bases, with 12 bases between them. The germline gives CDR1 GTSNPN, CDR2 SVGIG (reference sequence). CDR3 region: CAWKGEMTGNTIYF. The CDR3 nucleotides are TGTGCCTGGAAGGGGGAGATGACTGGAAACACCATATATTTT.

The gene calls are TRBV21-1 and TRBJ2-7; the table's D gene call, TRBD2, was not cross checked with the DNA. TRBV21-1 has pseudogene status. The CDR3 sequence is 16 residues long. CDR3 nucleotide sequence: TGTGCCAGCAGCAAAGCCGGGCTAGCGGGGAACTACGAGCAGTACTTC. This encodes CASSKAGLAGNYEQYF.

This rearrangement joins TRBV27 to TRBJ2-2; 7 bases line up with TRBD2. The CDR3 is 14 residues long. V lost 7 bases and J lost 8; bases outside the gene matches: 10. Germline V gene lookup returns CDR1 MNHEY and CDR2 SMNVEV (reference sequence). CDR3 in amino acids: CASTTGLVGGELFF. CDR3 DNA sequence: TGTGCCAGCACCACCGGACTAGTTGGAGGGGAGCTGTTTTTT.